Sequencing of this T cell receptor (beta chain) was carried out in a study of blood T cell repertoires in COVID-19. TCRdb keeps only in-frame clones here, not all; method: immunoSEQ multiplex PCR. This sample has more than 200,000 clones, with around nine tenths found just once. Germline loops: CDR1 KGHSH, CDR2 LQKENI. This CDR3 has 15 residues. After removal of 4 bases from V and 8 bases from J, the junction contained 9 bases not matched to a gene. Recruitment covered over 20 US areas and drew participants whose ages spanned roughly 18 to 100 years. This TCR came from a woman between 50 and 59 years old who had recovered from COVID-19. This chain joins TRBV18 and TRBJ1-4; TRBD1 matches at 8 bases. What was sequenced was PBMCs or T cells enriched from blood (not recorded which). The CDR3 reads CASSQTGGEGEKLFF. The CDR3 region has the DNA TGTGCCAGCTCACAAACAGGGGGTGAGGGCGAAAAACTGTTTTTT.